This T cell receptor (beta chain) was retrieved from a study of T cells after posttransplantation cyclophosphamide (TCRdb year 2016). Notes on the research overall: The study tracked T cell repertoire reconstitution by TRB sequencing after myeloablative bone marrow transplantation using posttransplantation cyclophosphamide as GVHD prophylaxis. Samples from 35 to 45 PTCy-treated patients, along with samples from roughly 15 of their related bone marrow donors, underwent antigen receptor sequencing. Blood from all 30 or so PTCy patients with 1-year posttransplant specimens was subjected to TRB sequencing. Public TRB sequences were queried against a database of over 3,000 sequences associated with responses to pathogens, tumor antigens, self-antigens and alloantigens. TRA and TRB clonality were tightly correlated in 9 samples, so subsequent TCR analyses focused on TRB only. Up to roughly 3 additional blood samples from 2 to 5.2 years after transplant were also TRB-sequenced in 3 patients, as was pretransplant blood from several patients. Paper-wide results and their limitations: Across 45 to 50 patients, TRB clonality was highly associated with recipient CMV seropositivity and CMV reactivation, and PTCy diversity was similar to diversity in CNI/methotrexate controls. The TRB repertoires of T cells infiltrating skin or GI tract showed only limited overlap with the TRB repertoires of T cells in blood. At 1-2 months, donor-recipient similarity was low but rose over the first year, and the later blood repertoires were often dominated by donor CD8+ memory clones.

Inclusive of the bounding cysteine and phenylalanine, the CDR3 is 15 residues long. Only CDR3 DNA is held: 45 bases, read in frame from base 1. Looking up the germline V gene yields CDR1 SGHNT and CDR2 YENEEA. V is shortened by 2 bases, J by 1 base, and the region joining them spans 8 bases. The sample's treatment or condition label, decoded: high-dose cyclophosphamide on days +3 and +4 as single-agent GVHD prophylaxis. PTCy patients received busulfan and fludarabine conditioning, a related or unrelated marrow graft, and cyclophosphamide on days +3 and +4. PTCy-treated patients were drawn from a prospective multi-institutional clinical trial. Peripheral blood and bone marrow mononuclear cells were isolated by Ficoll-Hypaque density centrifugation and were cryopreserved. Genomic DNA was the input for TRB sequencing, which was run either with the immunoSEQ assay at survey resolution or with the hsTCRB kit. In the paper's pipeline: The immunoSEQ software handled initial read processing, and the LymphoSeq R package was used for repertoire analyses. Clonality was computed as 1 minus normalized Shannon entropy; Gini coefficient was also calculated for each TRB dataset. To infer phenotypes in unsorted samples, TRB sequences from sorted subsets of the recipient or donor were mapped onto unsorted samples from the same recipient. This is the immuneACCESS table as TCRdb keeps it, with only in-frame sequences that have V and J called. A part of the clones is gone; compared with another copy, unresolved V genes explain less than half, and the rest is unexplained. V, J and clone size reflect that table, while D and trimming were determined from the DNA. The sample profile shows about 11,000 clones; approximately 80% of them were found once. The ten top clones hold about 5.4% of the sample.

Of note for this clone: What antigen it recognizes has not been identified. No much larger clone exists at a distance of one base, and base qualities are not known.

This sequence uses TRBV11-3 and TRBJ2-2; the D gene cannot be named for sure. The receptor comes from a female patient in her forties or fifties who received an allogeneic stem cell transplant from a related donor, was CMV-positive, and had no GVHD. Where a transplant has occurred, the graft donor may have supplied some of the T cells. Sequenced here: PBMCs, sampled after allogeneic stem cell transplant with posttransplant cyclophosphamide. This receptor carries the CDR3 CASSLSPGNTGELFF. Here is the DNA: TGTGCCAGCAGCTTAAGTCCGGGGAACACCGGGGAGCTGTTTTTT. Full variable domain (CDR3 extended with the reference TRBV11-3 and TRBJ2-2 proteins): EAGVVQSPRYKIIEKKQPVAFWCNPISGHNTLYWYLQNLGQGPELLIRYENEEAVDDSQLPKDRFSAERLKGVDSTLKIQPAELGDSAVYLCASSLSPGNTGELFFGEGSRLTVL.